These 3 T cell receptor beta chains share one sample of origin, sequenced in a study of T cell responses to AZD1222 COVID-19 vaccine. Some clones are missing from TCRdb's copy, which holds only in-frame ones; the method was immunoSEQ multiplex PCR. The data show about 180,000 clones, with 90% to 95% seen just once and around 1.6% held by the top ten. The specimen comprised peripheral blood, sampled 28 days after the second AZD1222 dose. Every receptor here comes from an adult who received the AZD1222 COVID-19 vaccine.

The V and J genes are TRBV20-1 and TRBJ2-7; 7 positions match TRBD1. V shed 3 bases and J 5 bases; nucleotides not matched to a gene: 19. This CDR3 contains 17 residues. Germline assignment: CDR1 DFQATT and CDR2 SNEGSKA (reference sequence). The CDR3 protein is CSASGKGAHWNVHEQYF. CDR3 bases: TGCAGTGCTAGTGGCAAGGGGGCGCACTGGAATGTCCACGAGCAGTACTTC.

V is TRBV27 and J is TRBJ1-1, with TRBD1 identical over 8 bases. CDR1 is MNHEY and CDR2 is SMNVEV in the germline V gene (reference sequence). The CDR3 runs to 15 residues. V shed 7 bases and J 5 bases; nucleotides not matched to a gene: 12. CDR3 loop: CASNRGDRRGTEAFF. CDR3 nucleotide sequence: TGTGCCAGCAATCGTGGGGACAGGAGGGGTACTGAAGCTTTCTTT.

This chain uses TRBV20-1 with TRBJ1-5, with a weak D call TRBD1 (5 bases). Germline lookup yields CDR1 DFQATT and CDR2 SNEGSKA (reference sequence). Trimming removed 3 bases from V and 5 bases from J, with 11 bases in between. The CDR3 spans 13 residues. The CDR3 loop is CSASGAPHQPQHF. CDR3 bases: TGCAGTGCTAGTGGGGCACCGCATCAGCCCCAGCATTTT.